This T cell receptor (beta chain) was profiled in a study of blood T cell repertoires in COVID-19. At the level of the study: Specimens from acute and convalescent COVID-19 originated in the United States, Italy and Spain. T cells, B-cell-depleted T cells, or PBMCs provided the cDNA or gDNA that served as material.

Germline CDR1 and CDR2: LGHNA and YSLEER. This CDR3 is built from 16 residues. Trimming left V 2 bases short and J 1 base short, with 14 bases between. The authors' processing: Quantification of nucleated cells was approximated via reference gene primer amplification. The protocol was immunoSEQ multiplex PCR, while the TCRdb copy is restricted to in-frame clones and leaves out a portion. That table supplies the V and J calls and clone size; D and trimming were determined from the DNA. This sample yields a few hundred thousand clones, of which approximately 90% are seen a single time; approximately 4% belongs to the top ten.

The chain has TRBV4-3 and TRBJ1-1; D is undetermined. This sequence was found in a man younger than 30 with active or convalescent COVID-19. The sequenced material came from peripheral blood. The CDR3 here is CASSQLLQRQNTEAFF. In DNA, the CDR3 is TGCGCCAGCAGCCAACTCTTACAGAGACAGAACACTGAAGCTTTCTTT.